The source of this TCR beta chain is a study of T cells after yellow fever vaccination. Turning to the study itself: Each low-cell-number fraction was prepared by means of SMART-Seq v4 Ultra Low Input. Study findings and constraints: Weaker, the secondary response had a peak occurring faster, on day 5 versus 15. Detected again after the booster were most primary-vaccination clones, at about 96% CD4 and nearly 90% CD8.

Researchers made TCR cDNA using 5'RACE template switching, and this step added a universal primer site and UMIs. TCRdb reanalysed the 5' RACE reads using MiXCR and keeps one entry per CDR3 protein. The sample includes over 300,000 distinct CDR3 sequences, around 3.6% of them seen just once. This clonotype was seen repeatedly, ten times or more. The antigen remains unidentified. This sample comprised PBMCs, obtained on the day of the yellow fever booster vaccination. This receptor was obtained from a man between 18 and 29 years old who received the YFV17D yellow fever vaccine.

CDR3 sequence: CASSANQETQYF. The CDR3 coding sequence is TGTGCCAGCAGTGCCAACCAAGAGACCCAGTACTTC. This chain links TRBV25-1 with TRBJ2-5; no clear D gene. The V end was cut by 4 bases, the J end by 0 bases, with 3 bases between. CDR3 size: 12 residues. The germline V gene has CDR1 MGHDK and CDR2 SYGVNS.